The 25 T cell receptor beta chains reported below all come from one sample, sequenced in a study of blood T cells in healthy people across ages (dated by TCRdb to the mid-2010s). Preparation of the library involved 5' RACE. Data came from an Illumina HiSeq 2500. A second 7 to 11 cycle PCR used a sample-barcoded 5' primer and a J-beta primer mix. In-frame beta chains were kept once TCRdb had trimmed the public reads at Q25 with fastp and called clones with MiXCR. Each record represents a unique CDR3 protein, reported with the most common genes and DNA among its rows. This sample lists about 580,000 distinct CDR3 sequences; roughly 48% were detected once. In total, the top ten clones hold around 25% of the sample. Material for sequencing was blood. The receptor set was obtained from a man older than 75 in good health.

The chain combines TRBV12-3 or TRBV12-4 with TRBJ1-2; the D is unclear. Trimming removed 7 bases from V and 4 bases from J, with 16 bases in between. The CDR3 sequence is 14 residues long. The CDR3 loop is CASTTGKGAYGYTF. The CDR3 DNA reads TGTGCCAGCACCACCGGTAAGGGTGCCTATGGCTACACCTTC.

This clonotype was recorded a few times. The chain uses TRBV20-1 and TRBJ2-5, with a tentative D call TRBD2 (5 bases). The CDR3 sequence is 12 residues long. The V gene's germline CDR1 is DFQATT and CDR2 SNEGSKA (reference sequence). Deletions cut 3 bases from V and 6 bases from J, with 11 bases between. DNA of the CDR3: TGCAGTGCTAGCTCTAGCATACAGACCCAGTACTTC. It translates to CSASSSIQTQYF.

This sequence joins TRBV24-1 and TRBJ2-7; 7 bases match TRBD1. The CDR3 runs to 13 residues. Per germline, CDR1 KGHDR and CDR2 SFDVKD. With 5 bases clipped from V and 6 bases from J, the junction kept 6 bases outside the gene matches. CDR3 DNA: TGTGCCACCAGTGGCCCAGGGACAGCCGAGCAGTACTTC. Protein: CATSGPGTAEQYF.

The chain joins TRBV20-1 to TRBJ2-7; 11 bases map to TRBD1. The ends lost 2 bases at V and 6 bases at J; junction bases unmatched: 6. Germline V gene sequence: CDR1 DFQATT, CDR2 SNEGSKA (reference sequence). CDR3 size: 14 residues. The CDR3 nucleotides are TGCAGTGCTAGAAGGACAGGGGGCGTTTCCGAGCAGTACTTC. Translated, it gives CSARRTGGVSEQYF.

The chain has TRBV5-6 and TRBJ2-7; D gene uncertain. The end of the DNA fits TRBJ2-5 better, so the J call may be wrong. Germline V lookup: CDR1 SGHDT, CDR2 YYEEEE. This CDR3 comprises 12 residues. CDR3 coding DNA: TGTGCCAGCAGCTTTCTGGCCGAGACCCAGTACTTC. Translating gives CASSFLAETQYF.

The chain couples TRBV5-1 to TRBJ2-3; D unclear. Germline CDR1 reads SGHRS; CDR2 reads YFSETQ. CDR3 size: 15 residues. The V gene lost 7 bases and the J gene lost 3 bases, with 18 bases spanning the gap. The CDR3 is CASAPGQDVTDTQYF. The CDR3 nucleotides read TGCGCCAGCGCCCCCGGGCAGGATGTAACAGATACGCAGTATTTT.

V gene TRBV20-1 combines with J gene TRBJ2-1, with 10 nucleotides matching TRBD2. The trim removed 1 base at V and 6 bases at J, leaving 9 bases unmatched. The V gene's germline CDR1 is DFQATT and CDR2 SNEGSKA (reference sequence). This CDR3 comprises 16 residues. CDR3 loop: CSARAHGLAVRNEQFF. CDR3 nucleotide sequence: TGCAGTGCTAGAGCCCACGGACTAGCGGTACGCAATGAGCAGTTCTTC.

The gene calls are TRBV7-9 and TRBJ2-7; D is undetermined. The CDR3 is made up of 14 amino acids. Germline assignment: CDR1 SEHNR and CDR2 FQNEAQ (reference sequence). V was shortened by 0 bases and J by 2 bases, with 8 bases between the two germline ends. CDR3 amino acids: CASSLAIPPYEQYF. The CDR3 DNA reads as TGTGCCAGCAGCTTAGCGATCCCACCCTACGAGCAGTACTTC.

This clonotype was observed at least ten times. The chain combines TRBV6-5 with TRBJ1-2, with 8 nucleotides matching TRBD1. The J segment lost 7 bases and the V segment lost 1 base, leaving 5 bases of the junction unmatched. Germline V gene lookup returns CDR1 MNHEY and CDR2 SVGAGI. CDR3 length: 14 residues. CDR3 sequence (DNA): TGTGCCAGCAGTTACTATGACAGGGGAGGTGGCTACACCTTC. Translation: CASSYYDRGGGYTF.

The chain links TRBV12-3 or TRBV12-4 to TRBJ2-1, with D possibly being TRBD2 (6 bases). With 3 bases removed from V and 6 bases from J, the gap between germline ends came to 12 bases. CDR3 length: 14 amino acids. CDR3 residues: CASSFPGVLNEQFF. CDR3 DNA: TGTGCCAGCAGTTTTCCGGGGGTCCTCAATGAGCAGTTCTTC.

The rearrangement links TRBV15 to TRBJ1-2, with a possible D match to TRBD1 (6 bases). This CDR3 comprises 18 residues. V lost 7 bases and J 3 bases, leaving 27 bases between the germline ends. Germline values: CDR1 LNHNV, CDR2 YYDKDF (reference sequence). CDR3 nucleotide sequence: TGTGCCACCAAACCTACCTCCCGGGGGGCGCGTGAGGACTATGGCTACACCTTC. This codes for CATKPTSRGAREDYGYTF.

This rearrangement joins TRBV28 to TRBJ2-6; D is undetermined. The CDR3 has 15 residues. From germline, CDR1 is MDHEN and CDR2 SYDVKM. The V and J ends lost 3 bases and 2 bases respectively, with 8 bases between them. Written as DNA, the CDR3 is TGTGCCAGCAGTTTCGGTGGCGCTGGGGCCAACGTCCTGACTTTC. Protein: CASSFGGAGANVLTF.

This clonotype was recorded at least ten times. V gene TRBV6-5 combines with J gene TRBJ2-1; D remains unclear. Germline CDR1 MNHEY, CDR2 SVGAGI. This CDR3 contains 13 residues. V lost 5 bases and J 7 bases, leaving 12 bases between the germline ends. In DNA form, the CDR3 reads TGTGCCAGCAGTCCCCCGGTTGGGAATGAGCAGTTCTTC. Encoded protein: CASSPPVGNEQFF.

This clonotype was counted only a few times. This chain connects TRBV30 to TRBJ2-1; D assignment may be TRBD1 or TRBD2 (5 bases each). The CDR3 spans 16 residues. V was trimmed by 3 bases and J by 0 bases, leaving 15 bases between them. The V gene's germline CDR1 is GTSNPN and CDR2 SVGIG (reference sequence). The CDR3 nucleotides are TGTGCCTGGAGCGCAAGCCGGGACGGCTCCTACAATGAGCAGTTCTTC. Translated: CAWSASRDGSYNEQFF.

The gene calls are TRBV7-2 and TRBJ2-5; a possible D gene is TRBD2 (5 bases). Germline V gives CDR1 SGHTA, CDR2 FQGNSA. The CDR3 covers 15 residues. V lost 5 bases and J lost 5, with 18 bases in between. The CDR3: CASSTTRRSAETQYF. CDR3 nucleotides: TGTGCCAGCAGCACCACTAGGAGGTCGGCTGAGACCCAGTACTTC.

The V and J genes are TRBV7-8 and TRBJ2-7; no clear D. The J call may be incorrect, as the DNA end agrees better with TRBJ2-5. CDR1 SGHVS and CDR2 FQNEAQ come from the germline V gene. CDR3 size: 15 residues. CDR3: CASSLEELLGETQYF. The CDR3, as DNA: TGTGCCAGCAGCTTAGAGGAGCTATTGGGAGAGACCCAGTACTTC.

This chain joins TRBV11-2 and TRBJ2-5; TRBD1 might be the D (5 bases). The CDR3 extends over 15 amino acids. Germline CDR1 SGHAT, CDR2 FQNNGV. Trimming removed 3 bases from V and 5 bases from J, with 16 bases in between. The CDR3 region has the DNA TGTGCCAGCAGCTTTTTGGGGCCCCGAGTCGAGACCCAGTACTTC. Its protein product is CASSFLGPRVETQYF.

The chain is built from TRBV5-4 and TRBJ2-5; 7 nucleotides agree with TRBD1. The CDR3 loop spans 14 amino acids. Per germline, CDR1 SGHNT and CDR2 YYREEE (reference sequence). V dropped 4 bases and J dropped 5; count of bases not matched to a gene: 8. DNA for the CDR3: TGTGCCAGCAGCCTGGGACAGTCCCGGGAGACCCAGTACTTC. Translating gives CASSLGQSRETQYF.

V usage is TRBV4-3 and J usage is TRBJ1-1, with D unclear. There are 13 residues in the CDR3. V gave up 1 base and J gave up 5 bases, with 8 bases separating them. CDR1 and CDR2 from the germline V gene are LGHNA and YSLEER. The CDR3 protein is CASSQVPRTEAFF. The CDR3 DNA reads TGCGCCAGCAGCCAAGTTCCCCGGACTGAAGCTTTCTTT.

The chain recombines TRBV9 with TRBJ2-5; possible D gene TRBD2, 6 bases. This CDR3 has 17 amino acids. CDR1 SGDLS and CDR2 YYNGEE come from the germline V gene. V shed 0 bases and J shed 2 bases, with 17 bases lying between them. Here the CDR3 reads CASSVGATSSPQETQYF. DNA for the CDR3: TGTGCCAGCAGCGTAGGAGCGACTAGTAGTCCTCAAGAGACCCAGTACTTC. Variable domain in full (rest from reference TRBV9 and TRBJ2-5): DSGVTQTPKHLITATGQRVTLRCSPRSGDLSVYWYQQSLDQGLQFLIQYYNGEERAKGNILERFSAQQFPDLHSELNLSSLELGDSALYFCASSVGATSSPQETQYFGPGTRLLVL.

The chain links TRBV5-5 to TRBJ2-7; D remains ambiguous. From germline, CDR1 is SGHKS and CDR2 YYEKEE (reference sequence). Trimming pared 2 bases from V and 6 bases from J, leaving 9 bases between. The CDR3 runs to 12 residues. The CDR3 here is CASSFQGLEQYF. CDR3 DNA sequence: TGTGCCAGCAGCTTCCAAGGGCTCGAGCAGTACTTC.

Only a few counts were recorded for this clonotype. This chain uses TRBV7-9 with TRBJ2-6, with D unresolved. The germline gives CDR1 SEHNR, CDR2 FQNEAQ (reference sequence). V was cut by 1 base and J by 2 bases, with 9 bases left in between. CDR3 length: 16 amino acids. The CDR3 sequence: CASSLVSAAGANVLTF. The CDR3 DNA reads as TGTGCCAGCAGCTTAGTTTCGGCAGCTGGGGCCAACGTCCTGACTTTC.

This clonotype occurred many times. The CDR3 sequence: CASSSQGTGNTGELFF. The DNA of the CDR3 is TGTGCCAGCAGTAGCCAGGGGACGGGGAACACCGGGGAGCTGTTTTTT. This chain joins TRBV6-5 and TRBJ2-2; tentatively, D is TRBD1 (6 bases). This CDR3 has 16 residues. Trimming took off 5 bases at V and 1 base at J, with 14 bases between the two ends. Looked up from germline, CDR1 is MNHEY and CDR2 is SVGAGI.

This clonotype turned up a few times. The chain recombines TRBV5-1 with TRBJ2-1; D is uncertain. The CDR3 runs to 13 residues. The V end was cut by 4 bases, the J end by 10 bases, with 15 bases between. The V gene's germline CDR1 is SGHRS and CDR2 YFSETQ. The CDR3 DNA follows: TGCGCCAGCAGCCCGGAGACTCTGGCGGAGCAGTTCTTC. Its translation: CASSPETLAEQFF. The full variable domain, with the rest looked up from reference TRBV5-1 and TRBJ2-1, is KAGVTQTPRYLIKTRGQQVTLSCSPISGHRSVSWYQQTPGQGLQFLFEYFSETQRNKGNFPGRFSGRQFSNSRSEMNVSTLELGDSALYLCASSPETLAEQFFGPGTRLTVL.

This clonotype occurred a few times. This chain joins TRBV7-9 and TRBJ1-2; the match to TRBD1 covers 10 bases. J was trimmed by 4 bases and V by 5 bases; bases with no gene match: 7. The germline V gene encodes CDR1 SEHNR and CDR2 FQNEAQ (reference sequence). The CDR3 has 15 amino acids. CDR3 region: CASSAGTGVPYGYTF. Here the CDR3 DNA reads TGTGCCAGCAGCGCCGGGACAGGGGTTCCCTATGGCTACACCTTC.